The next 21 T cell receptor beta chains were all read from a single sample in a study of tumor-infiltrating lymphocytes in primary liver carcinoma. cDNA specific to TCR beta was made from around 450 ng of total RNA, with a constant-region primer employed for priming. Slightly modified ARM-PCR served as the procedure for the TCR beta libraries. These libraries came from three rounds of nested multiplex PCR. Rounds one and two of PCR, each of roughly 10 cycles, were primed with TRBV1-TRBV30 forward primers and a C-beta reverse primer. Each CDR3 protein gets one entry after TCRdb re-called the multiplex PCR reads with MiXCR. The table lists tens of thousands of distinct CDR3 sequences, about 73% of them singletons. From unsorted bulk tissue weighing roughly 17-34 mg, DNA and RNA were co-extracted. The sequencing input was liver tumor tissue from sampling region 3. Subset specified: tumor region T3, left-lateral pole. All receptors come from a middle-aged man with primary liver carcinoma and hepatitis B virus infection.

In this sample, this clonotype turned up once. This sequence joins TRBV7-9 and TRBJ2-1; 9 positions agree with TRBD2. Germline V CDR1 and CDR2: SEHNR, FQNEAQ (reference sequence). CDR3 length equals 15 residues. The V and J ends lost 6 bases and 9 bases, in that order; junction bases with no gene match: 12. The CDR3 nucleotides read TGTGCCAGCAGTTTAAGTGGCGGGAGGGTCGTTGAGCAGTTCTTC. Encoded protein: CASSLSGGRVVEQFF.

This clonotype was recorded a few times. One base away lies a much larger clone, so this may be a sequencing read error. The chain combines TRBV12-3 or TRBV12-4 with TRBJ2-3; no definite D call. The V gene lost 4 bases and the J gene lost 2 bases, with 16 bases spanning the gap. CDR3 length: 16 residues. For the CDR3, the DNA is TGTGCCAGCAGTTCTCCCGGACGCGCTAACACAGATACGCAGTATTTT. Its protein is CASSSPGRANTDTQYF.

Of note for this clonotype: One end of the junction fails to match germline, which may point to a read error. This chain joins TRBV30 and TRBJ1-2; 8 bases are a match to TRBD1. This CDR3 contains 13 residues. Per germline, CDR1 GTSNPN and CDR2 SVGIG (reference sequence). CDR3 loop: CARSMDRVSGYTF. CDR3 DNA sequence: TGTGCCCGGAGCATGGACAGGGTGAGTGGCTACACCTTC.

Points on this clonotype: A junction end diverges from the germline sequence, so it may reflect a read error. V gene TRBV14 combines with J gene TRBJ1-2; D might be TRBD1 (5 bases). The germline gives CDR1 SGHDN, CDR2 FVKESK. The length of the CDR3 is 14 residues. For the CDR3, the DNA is TGTGCCAGCAGTCAAGTCGGGGGTGACTATGGCAACACCTTC. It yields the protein CASSQVGGDYGNTF.

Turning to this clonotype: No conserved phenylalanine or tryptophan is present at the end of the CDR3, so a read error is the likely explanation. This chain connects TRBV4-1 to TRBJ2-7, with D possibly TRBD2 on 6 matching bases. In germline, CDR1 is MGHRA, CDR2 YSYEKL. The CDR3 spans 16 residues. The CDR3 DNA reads TGTGCCAGCAGCCAAGATTTTAGCGGAAACTCCTACGAGCAGTACTTA. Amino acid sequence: CASSQDFSGNSYEQYL.

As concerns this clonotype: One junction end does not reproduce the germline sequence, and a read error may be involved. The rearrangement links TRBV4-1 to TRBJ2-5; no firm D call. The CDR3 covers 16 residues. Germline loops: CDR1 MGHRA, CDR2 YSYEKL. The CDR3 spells CASSQVFPTDVKTQYF. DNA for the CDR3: TGCGCCAGCAGTCAAGTGTTTCCCACCGACGTAAAGACCCAGTACTTC.

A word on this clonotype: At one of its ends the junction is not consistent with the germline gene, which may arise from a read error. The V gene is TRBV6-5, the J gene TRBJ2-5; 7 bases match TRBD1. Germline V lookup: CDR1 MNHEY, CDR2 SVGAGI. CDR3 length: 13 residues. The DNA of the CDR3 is TGTGCCAGCAGTCTAACTCCGGGACAGAGTCAGTATTTC. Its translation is CASSLTPGQSQYF.

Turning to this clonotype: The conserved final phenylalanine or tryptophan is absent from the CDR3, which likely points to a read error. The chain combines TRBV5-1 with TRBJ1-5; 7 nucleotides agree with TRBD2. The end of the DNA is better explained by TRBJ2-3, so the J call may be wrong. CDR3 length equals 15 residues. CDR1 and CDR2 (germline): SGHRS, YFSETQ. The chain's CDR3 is CASCLDTGGGQPQYL. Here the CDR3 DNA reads TGCGCCAGCTGCTTGGATACGGGGGGAGGTCAGCCCCAGTATCTT.

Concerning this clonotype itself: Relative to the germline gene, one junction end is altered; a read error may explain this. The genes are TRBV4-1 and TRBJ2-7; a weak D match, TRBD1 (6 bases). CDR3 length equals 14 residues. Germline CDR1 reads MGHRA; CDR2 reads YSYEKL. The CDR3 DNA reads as TGCGCCAGCAGCCAAGGGGGGCTTAGTTACGAGCACTACTTC. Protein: CASSQGGLSYEHYF.

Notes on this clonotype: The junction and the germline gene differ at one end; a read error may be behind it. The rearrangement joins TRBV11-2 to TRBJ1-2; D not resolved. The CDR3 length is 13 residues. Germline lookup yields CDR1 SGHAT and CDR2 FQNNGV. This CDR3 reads CASSLEENYGHTF. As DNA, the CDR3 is TGTGCCAGCAGCCTAGAGGAGAACTATGGCCACACCTTC.

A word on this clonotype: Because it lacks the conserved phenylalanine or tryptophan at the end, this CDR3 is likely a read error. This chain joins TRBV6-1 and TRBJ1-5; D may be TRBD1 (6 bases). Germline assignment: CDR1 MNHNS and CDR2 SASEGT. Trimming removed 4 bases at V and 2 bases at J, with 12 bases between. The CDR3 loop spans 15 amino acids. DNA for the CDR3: TGTGCCAGCAGTGGACGGGGGCTTGGCAATCAGCCCCAGCATCTT. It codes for CASSGRGLGNQPQHL.

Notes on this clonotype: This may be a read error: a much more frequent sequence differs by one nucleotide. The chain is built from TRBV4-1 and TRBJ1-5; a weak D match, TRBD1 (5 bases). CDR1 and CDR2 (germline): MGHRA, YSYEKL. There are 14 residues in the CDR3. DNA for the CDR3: TGCGCCTGCAGCCGAGGAGGGGACGGCCAGCCCCAGCATTTT. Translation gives CACSRGGDGQPQHF.

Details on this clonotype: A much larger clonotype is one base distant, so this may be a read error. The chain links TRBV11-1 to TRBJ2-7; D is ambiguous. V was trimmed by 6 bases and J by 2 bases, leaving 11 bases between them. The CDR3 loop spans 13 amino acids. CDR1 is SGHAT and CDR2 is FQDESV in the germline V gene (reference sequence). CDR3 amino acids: CASRGKRTYEQYF. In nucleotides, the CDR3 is TGTGCCAGCAGGGGGAAGCGAACCTACGAGCAGTACTTC.

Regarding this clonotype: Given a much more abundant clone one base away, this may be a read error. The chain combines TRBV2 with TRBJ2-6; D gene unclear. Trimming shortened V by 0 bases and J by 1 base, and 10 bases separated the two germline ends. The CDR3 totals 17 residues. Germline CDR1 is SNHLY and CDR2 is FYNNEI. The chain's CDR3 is CASSEADLRSGANVLTF. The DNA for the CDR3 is TGTGCCAGCAGTGAAGCGGACCTAAGGTCTGGGGCCAACGTCCTGACTTTC. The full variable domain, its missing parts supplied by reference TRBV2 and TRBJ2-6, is EPEVTQTPSHQVTQMGQEVILRCVPISNHLYFYWYRQILGQKVEFLVSFYNNEISEKSEIFDDQFSVERPDGSNFTLKIRSTKLEDSAMYFCASSEADLRSGANVLTFGAGSRLTVL.

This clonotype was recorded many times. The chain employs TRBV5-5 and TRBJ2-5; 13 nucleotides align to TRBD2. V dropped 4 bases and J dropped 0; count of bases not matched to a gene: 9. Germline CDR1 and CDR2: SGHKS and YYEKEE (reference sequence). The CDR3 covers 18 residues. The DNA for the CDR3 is TGTGCCAGCAGCCGGGGACTAGCGGGAAGAGGGTACCAAGAGACCCAGTACTTC. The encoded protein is CASSRGLAGRGYQETQYF. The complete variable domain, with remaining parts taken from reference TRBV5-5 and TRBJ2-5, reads DAGVTQSPTHLIKTRGQQVTLRCSPISGHKSVSWYQQVLGQGPQFIFQYYEKEERGRGNFPDRFSARQFPNYSSELNVNALLLGDSALYLCASSRGLAGRGYQETQYFGPGTRLLVL.

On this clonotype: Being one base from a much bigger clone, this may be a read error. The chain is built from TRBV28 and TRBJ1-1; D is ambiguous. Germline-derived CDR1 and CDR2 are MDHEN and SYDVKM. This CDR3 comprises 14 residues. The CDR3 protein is CASSFWQEGTETFF. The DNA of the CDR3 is TGTGCCAGCAGTTTCTGGCAGGAAGGCACTGAAACTTTCTTT.

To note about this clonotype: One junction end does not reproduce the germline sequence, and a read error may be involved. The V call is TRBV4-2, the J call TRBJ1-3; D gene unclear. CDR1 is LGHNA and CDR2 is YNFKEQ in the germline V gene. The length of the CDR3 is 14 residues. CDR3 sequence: CVSSMDEAGNTIYF. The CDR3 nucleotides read TGTGTCAGCAGCATGGACGAGGCGGGAAACACCATATATTTT.

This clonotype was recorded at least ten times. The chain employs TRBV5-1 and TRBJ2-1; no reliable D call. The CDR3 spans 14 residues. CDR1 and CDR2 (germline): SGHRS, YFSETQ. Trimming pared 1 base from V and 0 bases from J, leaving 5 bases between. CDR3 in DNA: TGCGCCAGCAGCTTGACCGGCTCCTACAATGAGCAGTTCTTC. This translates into CASSLTGSYNEQFF.

The DNA of the CDR3 is TGCAGCGCCTGGAGTAGCGGGAGTGAAAATAAGCAGTTCTTC. This gives the protein CSAWSSGSENKQFF. This chain uses TRBV20-1 with TRBJ2-1; 9 nucleotides line up with TRBD2. CDR1 and CDR2 from the germline V gene are DFQATT and SNEGSKA (reference sequence). CDR3 length: 14 amino acids.

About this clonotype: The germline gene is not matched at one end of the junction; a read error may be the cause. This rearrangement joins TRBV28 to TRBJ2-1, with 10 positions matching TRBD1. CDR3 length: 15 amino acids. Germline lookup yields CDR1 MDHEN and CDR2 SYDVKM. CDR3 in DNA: TGTACCAGCAGGCCCGGGACAGGGGAATACAATGAGCAGTTCTTC. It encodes CTSRPGTGEYNEQFF.

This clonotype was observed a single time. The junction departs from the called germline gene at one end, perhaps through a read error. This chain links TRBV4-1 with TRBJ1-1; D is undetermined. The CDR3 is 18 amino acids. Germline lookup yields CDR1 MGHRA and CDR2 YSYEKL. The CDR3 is CASSRGRYNILMNTEALF. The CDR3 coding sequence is TGCGCCAGCAGCCGCGGCAGATACAACATCTTGATGAACACTGAAGCTCTCTTT.